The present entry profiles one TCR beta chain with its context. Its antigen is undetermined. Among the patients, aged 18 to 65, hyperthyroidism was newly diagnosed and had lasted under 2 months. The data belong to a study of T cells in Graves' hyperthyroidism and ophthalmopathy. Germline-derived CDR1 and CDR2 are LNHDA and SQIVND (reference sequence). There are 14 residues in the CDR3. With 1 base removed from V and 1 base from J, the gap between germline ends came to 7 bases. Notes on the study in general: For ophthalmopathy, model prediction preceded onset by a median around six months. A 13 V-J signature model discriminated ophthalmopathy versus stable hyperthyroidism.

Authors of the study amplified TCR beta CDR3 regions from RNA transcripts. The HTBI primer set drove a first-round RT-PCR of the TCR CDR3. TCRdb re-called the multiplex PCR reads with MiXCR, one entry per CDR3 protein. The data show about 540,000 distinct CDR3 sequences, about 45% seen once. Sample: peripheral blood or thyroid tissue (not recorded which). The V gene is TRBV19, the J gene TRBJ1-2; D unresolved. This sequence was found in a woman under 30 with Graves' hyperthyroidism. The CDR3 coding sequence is TGTGCCAGTAGTATAGGCCAACTTAACTATGGCTACACCTTC. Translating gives CASSIGQLNYGYTF.